Given below is one TCR beta chain in context. These data are taken from a study of shared clonotypes between healthy human individuals. Naive CD8 isolation took CD45RO-negative cells positively selected for CCR7 and excluded terminally differentiated effector memory CD45RA+ cells. Profiling relied on immunoSEQ multiplex PCR, and the TCRdb table lists in-frame clones only, not all of them. The table records about 750,000 clones, 90% to 95% of them present only once. The V end lost 3 bases, the J end lost 8 bases, and 13 bases lay between the germline ends. The CDR3 is made up of 14 amino acids. CDR1 and CDR2 from the germline V gene are ENHRY and SYGVKD.

What was sequenced was naive CD8+ T cells sorted from blood. The rearrangement links TRBV10-3 to TRBJ1-4, with D perhaps matching TRBD1 (6 bases). This TCR came from a man in his thirties or forties in good health. CDR3 DNA sequence: TGTGCCATCAGTGATGGGGGGCGCGGAGAAAAACTGTTTTTT. Protein: CAISDGGRGEKLFF.